The present T cell receptor beta chain was sequenced within a study of response to subunit inactivated influenza vaccine. This clonotype was detected a few times. Its antigen is as yet unknown. Study-level points and caveats: Authors suggested each seasonal influenza vaccination recruits few new T cells.

TCRdb passed the RT-PCR reads through MiXCR, listing each CDR3 protein once. Of around 520,000 distinct CDR3 sequences in the sample, 25% were seen once. This clonotype originated in a man aged 50 or older who received an inactivated influenza vaccine. The input for sequencing was CD4+ T cells sorted from PBMCs, taken around 5 days after vaccination.

CDR3 amino acids: CATSRFRGTEAFF. The CDR3 nucleotides are TGTGCCACCAGCAGGTTCCGGGGGACTGAAGCTTTCTTT. The chain is built from TRBV15 and TRBJ1-1, with TRBD1 as a possible D gene (5 bases). Germline assignment: CDR1 LNHNV and CDR2 YYDKDF (reference sequence). CDR3 length equals 13 residues. V lost 3 bases and J lost 5, with 10 bases in between.